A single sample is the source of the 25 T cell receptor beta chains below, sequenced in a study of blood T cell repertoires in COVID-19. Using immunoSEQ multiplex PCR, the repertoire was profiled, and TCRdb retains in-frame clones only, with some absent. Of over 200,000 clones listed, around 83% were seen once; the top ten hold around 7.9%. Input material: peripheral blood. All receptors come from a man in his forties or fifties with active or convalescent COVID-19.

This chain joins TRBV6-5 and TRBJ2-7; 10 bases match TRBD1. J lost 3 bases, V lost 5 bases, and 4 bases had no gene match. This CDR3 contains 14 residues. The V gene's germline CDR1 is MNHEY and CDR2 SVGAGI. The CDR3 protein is CASSPGQGIYEQYF. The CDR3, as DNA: TGTGCCAGCAGTCCGGGACAGGGGATCTACGAGCAGTACTTC.

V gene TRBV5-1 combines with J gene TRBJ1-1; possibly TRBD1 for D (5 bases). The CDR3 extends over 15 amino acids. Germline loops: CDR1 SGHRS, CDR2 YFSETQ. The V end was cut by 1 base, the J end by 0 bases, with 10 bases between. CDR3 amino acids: CASSLKAGMNTEAFF. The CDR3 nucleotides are TGCGCCAGCAGCTTGAAGGCAGGGATGAACACTGAAGCTTTCTTT.

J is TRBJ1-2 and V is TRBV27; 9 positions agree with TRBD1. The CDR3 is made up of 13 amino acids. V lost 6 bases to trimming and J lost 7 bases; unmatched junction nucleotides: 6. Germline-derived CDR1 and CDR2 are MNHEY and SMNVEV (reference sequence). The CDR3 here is CASSRTGVGGYTF. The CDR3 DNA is TGTGCCAGCAGCCGGACAGGGGTTGGTGGCTACACCTTC.

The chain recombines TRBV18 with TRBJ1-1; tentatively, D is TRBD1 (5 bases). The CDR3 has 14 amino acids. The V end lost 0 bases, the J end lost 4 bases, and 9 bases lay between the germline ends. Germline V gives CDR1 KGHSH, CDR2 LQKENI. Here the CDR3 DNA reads TGTGCCAGCTCACCACCGCAGGGCCGCACTGAAGCTTTCTTT. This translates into CASSPPQGRTEAFF.

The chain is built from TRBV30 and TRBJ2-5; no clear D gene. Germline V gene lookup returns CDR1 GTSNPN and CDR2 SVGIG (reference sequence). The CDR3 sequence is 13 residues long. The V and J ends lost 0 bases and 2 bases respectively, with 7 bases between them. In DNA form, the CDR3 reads TGTGCCTGGAGTGTCTTCAGTCAAGAGACCCAGTACTTC. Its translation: CAWSVFSQETQYF.

For the CDR3, the DNA is TGTGCCAGCAGTTACTCTGGCGGGGGCCACAATGAGCAGTTCTTC. Its translation: CASSYSGGGHNEQFF. This chain connects TRBV6-5 to TRBJ2-1, with D perhaps matching TRBD2 (7 bases). The germline CDR1 and CDR2 sequences are MNHEY and SVGAGI. V lost 0 bases and J 5 bases, leaving 11 bases between the germline ends. The CDR3 consists of 15 residues.

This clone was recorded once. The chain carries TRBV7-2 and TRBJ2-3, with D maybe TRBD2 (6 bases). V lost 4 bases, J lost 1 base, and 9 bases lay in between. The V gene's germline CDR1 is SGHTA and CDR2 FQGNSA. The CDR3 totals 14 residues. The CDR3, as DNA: TGTGCCAGCAGCTCGGGAGAAGGCACAGATACGCAGTATTTT. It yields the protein CASSSGEGTDTQYF.

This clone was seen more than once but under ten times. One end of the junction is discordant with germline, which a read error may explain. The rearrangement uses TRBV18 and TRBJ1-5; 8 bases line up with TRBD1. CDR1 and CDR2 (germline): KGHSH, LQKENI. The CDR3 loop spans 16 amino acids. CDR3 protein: CASSPGQGSSHQPQHF. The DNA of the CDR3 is TGTGCCAGCTCACCCGGACAGGGTAGTAGCCATCAGCCCCAGCATTTT.

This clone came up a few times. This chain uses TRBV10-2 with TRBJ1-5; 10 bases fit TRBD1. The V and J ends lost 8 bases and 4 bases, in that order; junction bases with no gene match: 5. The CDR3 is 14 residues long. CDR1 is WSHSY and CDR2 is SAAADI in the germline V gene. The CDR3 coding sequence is TGCGCCAGCTCAAGGACAGGGGGAAATCAGCCCCAGCATTTT. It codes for CASSRTGGNQPQHF.

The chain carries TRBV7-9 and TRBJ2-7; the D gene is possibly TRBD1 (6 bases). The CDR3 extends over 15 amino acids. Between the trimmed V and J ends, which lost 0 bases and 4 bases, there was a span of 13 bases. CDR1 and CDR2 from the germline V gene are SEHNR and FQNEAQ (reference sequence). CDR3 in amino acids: CASSLARTALYEQYF. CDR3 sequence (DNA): TGTGCCAGCAGCTTAGCGCGGACAGCCCTGTACGAGCAGTACTTC.

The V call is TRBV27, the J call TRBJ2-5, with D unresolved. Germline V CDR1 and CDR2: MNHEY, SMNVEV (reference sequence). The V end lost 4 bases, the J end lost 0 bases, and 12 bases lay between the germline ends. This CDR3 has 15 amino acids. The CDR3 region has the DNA TGTGCCAGCAGTTCTCTTCAGTATCACCAAGAGACCCAGTACTTC. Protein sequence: CASSSLQYHQETQYF.

CDR3 DNA: TGTGCCAGCAGCTTCAACGGACGGGGAATTGGGGTCTATGGCTACACCTTC. This translates into CASSFNGRGIGVYGYTF. The chain carries TRBV5-4 and TRBJ1-2, with unresolved D. Germline CDR1 reads SGHNT; CDR2 reads YYREEE (reference sequence). V was trimmed by 2 bases and J by 4 bases, leaving 21 bases between them. The length of the CDR3 is 17 residues.

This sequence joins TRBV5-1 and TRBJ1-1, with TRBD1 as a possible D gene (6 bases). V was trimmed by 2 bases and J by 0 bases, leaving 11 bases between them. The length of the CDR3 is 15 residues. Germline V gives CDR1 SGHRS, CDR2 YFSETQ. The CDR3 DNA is TGCGCCAGCAGCTTCAGGGGCAGCATGAACACTGAAGCTTTCTTT. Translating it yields CASSFRGSMNTEAFF.

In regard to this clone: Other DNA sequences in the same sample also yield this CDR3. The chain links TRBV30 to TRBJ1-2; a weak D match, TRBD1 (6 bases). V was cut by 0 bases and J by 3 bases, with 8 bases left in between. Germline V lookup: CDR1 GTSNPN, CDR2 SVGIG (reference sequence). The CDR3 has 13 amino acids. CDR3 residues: CAWSVGGDYGYTF. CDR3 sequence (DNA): TGTGCCTGGAGTGTTGGGGGCGACTATGGCTACACCTTC. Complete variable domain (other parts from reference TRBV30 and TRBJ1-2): SQTIHQWPATLVQPVGSPLSLECTVEGTSNPNLYWYRQAAGRGLQLLFYSVGIGQISSEVPQNLSASRPQDRQFILSSKKLLLSDSGFYLCAWSVGGDYGYTFGSGTRLTVV.

CDR3 bases: TGTGCCAGCATGACCGGGACAGGGAACACCGGGGAGCTGTTTTTT. It yields the protein CASMTGTGNTGELFF. The chain is built from TRBV2 and TRBJ2-2, with 8 bases identical to TRBD1. Unmatched junction bases numbered 5, after V lost 7 bases and J lost 1 base. Per the germline V gene, CDR1 is SNHLY and CDR2 is FYNNEI. This CDR3 contains 15 residues.

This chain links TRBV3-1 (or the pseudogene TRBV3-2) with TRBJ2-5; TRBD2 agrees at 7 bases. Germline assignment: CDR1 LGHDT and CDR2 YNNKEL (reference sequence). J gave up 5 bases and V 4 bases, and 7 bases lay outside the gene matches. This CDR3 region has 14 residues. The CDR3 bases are TGTGCCAGCAGCCCGAAGGGAGGGCCTGAGACCCAGTACTTC. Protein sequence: CASSPKGGPETQYF.

As DNA, the CDR3 is TGTGCCAGCAGTTCTAGCGGGAGTTGGAACAATGAGCAGTTCTTC. This encodes CASSSSGSWNNEQFF. The genes are TRBV5-4 and TRBJ2-1; TRBD2 aligns across 10 bases. CDR3 length: 15 amino acids. After removal of 5 bases from V and 5 bases from J, the junction contained 7 bases not matched to a gene. Germline CDR1 SGHNT, CDR2 YYREEE (reference sequence).

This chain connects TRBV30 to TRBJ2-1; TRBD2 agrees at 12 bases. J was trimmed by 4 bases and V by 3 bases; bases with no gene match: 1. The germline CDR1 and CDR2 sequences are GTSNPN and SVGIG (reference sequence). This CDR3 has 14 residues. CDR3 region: CAWRGTSGYNEQFF. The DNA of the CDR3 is TGTGCCTGGAGAGGGACTAGCGGGTACAATGAGCAGTTCTTC.

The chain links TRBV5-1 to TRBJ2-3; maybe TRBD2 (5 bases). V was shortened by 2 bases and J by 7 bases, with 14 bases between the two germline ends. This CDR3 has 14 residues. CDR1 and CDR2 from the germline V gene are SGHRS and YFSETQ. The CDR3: CASSFDLTGNTQYF. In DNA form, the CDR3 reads TGCGCCAGCAGCTTCGACCTTACCGGGAATACGCAGTATTTT.

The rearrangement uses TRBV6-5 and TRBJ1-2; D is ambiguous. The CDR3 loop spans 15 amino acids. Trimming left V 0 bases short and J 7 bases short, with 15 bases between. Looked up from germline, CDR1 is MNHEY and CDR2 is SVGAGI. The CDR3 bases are TGTGCCAGCAGTTACTCGGCAGGTACGACTACTGGCTACACCTTC. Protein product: CASSYSAGTTTGYTF.

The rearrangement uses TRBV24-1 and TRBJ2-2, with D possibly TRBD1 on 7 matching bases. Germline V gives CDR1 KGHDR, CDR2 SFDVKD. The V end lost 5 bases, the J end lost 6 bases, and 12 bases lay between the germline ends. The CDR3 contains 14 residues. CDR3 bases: TGTGCCACCAGTGGGCAGGGGGGCGCCGGGGAGCTGTTTTTT. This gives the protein CATSGQGGAGELFF.

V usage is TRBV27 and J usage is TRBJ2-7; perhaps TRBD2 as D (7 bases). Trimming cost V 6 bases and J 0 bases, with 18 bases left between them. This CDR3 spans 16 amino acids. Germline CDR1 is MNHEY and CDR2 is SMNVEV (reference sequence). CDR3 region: CASSRYAGGHSYEQYF. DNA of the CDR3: TGTGCCAGCAGCCGGTATGCCGGGGGGCACTCCTACGAGCAGTACTTC.

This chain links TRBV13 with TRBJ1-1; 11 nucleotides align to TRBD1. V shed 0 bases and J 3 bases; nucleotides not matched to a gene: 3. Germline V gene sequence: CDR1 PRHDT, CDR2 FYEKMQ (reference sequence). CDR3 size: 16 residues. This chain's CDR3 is CASSLGDRGLHTEAFF. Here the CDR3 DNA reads TGTGCCAGCAGCTTAGGGGACAGGGGGCTGCACACTGAAGCTTTCTTT.

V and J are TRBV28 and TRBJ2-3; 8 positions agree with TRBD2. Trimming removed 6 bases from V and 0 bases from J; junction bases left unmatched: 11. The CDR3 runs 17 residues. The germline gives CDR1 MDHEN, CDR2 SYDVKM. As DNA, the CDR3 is TGTGCCAGCAGCAAAAGAGGACTAGCAAGAAGCACAGATACGCAGTATTTT. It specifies CASSKRGLARSTDTQYF.

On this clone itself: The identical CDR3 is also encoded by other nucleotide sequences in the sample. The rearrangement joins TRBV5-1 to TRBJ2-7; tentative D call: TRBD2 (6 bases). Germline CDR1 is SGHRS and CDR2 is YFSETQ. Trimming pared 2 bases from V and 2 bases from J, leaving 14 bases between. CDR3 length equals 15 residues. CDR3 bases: TGCGCCAGCAGCTTCGGCGGGACGGGGGCCTACGAGCAGTACTTC. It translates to CASSFGGTGAYEQYF.